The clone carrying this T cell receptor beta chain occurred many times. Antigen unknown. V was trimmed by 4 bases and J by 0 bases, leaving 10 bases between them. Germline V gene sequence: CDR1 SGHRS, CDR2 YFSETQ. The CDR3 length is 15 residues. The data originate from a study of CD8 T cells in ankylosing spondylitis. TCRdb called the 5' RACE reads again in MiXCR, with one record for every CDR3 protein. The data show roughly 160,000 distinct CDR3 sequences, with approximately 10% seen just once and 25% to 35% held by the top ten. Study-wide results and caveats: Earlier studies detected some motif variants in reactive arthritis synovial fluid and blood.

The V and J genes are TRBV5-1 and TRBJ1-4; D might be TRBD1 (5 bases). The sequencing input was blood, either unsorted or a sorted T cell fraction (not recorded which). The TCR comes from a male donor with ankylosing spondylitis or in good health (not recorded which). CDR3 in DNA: TGCGCCAGCAGCCGGCAAGGGGCAACTAATGAAAAACTGTTTTTT. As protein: CASSRQGATNEKLFF.